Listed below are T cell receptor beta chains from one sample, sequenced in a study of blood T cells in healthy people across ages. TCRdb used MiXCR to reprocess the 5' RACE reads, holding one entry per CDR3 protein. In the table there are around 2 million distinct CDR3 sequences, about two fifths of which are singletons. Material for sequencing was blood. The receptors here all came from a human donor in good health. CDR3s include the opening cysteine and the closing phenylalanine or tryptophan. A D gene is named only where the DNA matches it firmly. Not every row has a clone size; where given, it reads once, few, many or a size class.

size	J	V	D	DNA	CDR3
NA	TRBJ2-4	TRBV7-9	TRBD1	TGTGCCAGCAGTACTAAAGACAGGGTTTACATTCAGTACTTC	CASSTKDRVYIQYF
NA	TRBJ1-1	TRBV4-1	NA	TGCGCCAGCAGCCAAGATCTACCCCAAGGGGCTTTCTTT	CASSQDLPQGAFF
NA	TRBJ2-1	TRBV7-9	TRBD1	TGTGCCAGCAGCACCAACAGGGGGCCGTTAGTACTCAGTTCGTTCTTC	CASSTNRGPLVLSSFF
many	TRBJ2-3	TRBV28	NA	TGTGCCAGCAGTCCCGGGCCCCGCACAGATACGCAGTATTTT	CASSPGPRTDTQYF
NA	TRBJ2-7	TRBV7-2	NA	TGTGCCAGCAGCATGGACAGAGACGGCTCCTACGAGCAGTACTTC	CASSMDRDGSYEQYF
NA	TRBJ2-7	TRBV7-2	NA	TGTGCCAGCAGCTCGAGGGGCGGGGACAGCTCCTACGAGCAGTACTTC	CASSSRGGDSSYEQYF
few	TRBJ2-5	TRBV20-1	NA	TGCAGTGCTAGATGGCGGTACCGAGAGACCCAGTACTTC	CSARWRYRETQYF
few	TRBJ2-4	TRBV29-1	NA	TGCAGCGTTGAGGACAGAAATGAGCAGTACTTC	CSVEDRNEQYF
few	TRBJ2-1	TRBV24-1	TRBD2	TGTGCCACCAGTGATCTAAGCGGGGGCTCCTACAATGAGCAGTTCTTC	CATSDLSGGSYNEQFF
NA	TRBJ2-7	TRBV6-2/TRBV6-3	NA	TGTGCCAGCAGTTACGTTGTCGGGTCGAGCTCCTACGAGCAGTACTTC	CASSYVVGSSSYEQYF
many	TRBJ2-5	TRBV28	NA	TGTGCCAGCAGTTTAGGGGGCTTTGGAGAGACCCAGTACTTC	CASSLGGFGETQYF
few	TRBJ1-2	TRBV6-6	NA	TGTGCCAGCAGTTATGGGCAAGGGAGGGATAATGGCTACACCTTC	CASSYGQGRDNGYTF
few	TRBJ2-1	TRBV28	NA	TGTGCCAGCAGTTCGACAGGCCTGGACAATGAGCAGTTCTTC	CASSSTGLDNEQFF
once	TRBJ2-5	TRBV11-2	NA	TGTGCCAGCAGCTTATGGCAGACTGAAGAGACCCAGTACTTC	CASSLWQTEETQYF
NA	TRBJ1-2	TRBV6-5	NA	TGTGCCAGCAGTTACGGGCGCTATGGCTACACCTTC	CASSYGRYGYTF
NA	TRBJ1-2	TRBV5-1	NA	TGCGCCAGCAGCTTAGTGGCAGCCCGAAACTATGGCTACACCTTC	CASSLVAARNYGYTF
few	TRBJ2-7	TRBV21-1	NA	TGTGCCAGCAGCGACCGGGACACTTGGATCTACGAGCAGTACTTC	CASSDRDTWIYEQYF
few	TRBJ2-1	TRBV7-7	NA	TGTGCCAGCAGCTTATGGGGGATAAGGTCCTACAATGAGCAGTTCTTC	CASSLWGIRSYNEQFF
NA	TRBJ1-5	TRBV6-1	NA	TGTGCCAGCAGTGAATACAGGGATTATAGCAATCAGCCCCAGCATTTT	CASSEYRDYSNQPQHF
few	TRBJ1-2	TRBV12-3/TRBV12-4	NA	TGTGCCAGCAGTTTGAGGACAGTCTCTGGCTACACCTTC	CASSLRTVSGYTF
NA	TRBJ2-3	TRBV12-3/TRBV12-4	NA	TGTGCCAGCAGCCATTTGCGCACAGATACGCAGTATTTT	CASSHLRTDTQYF
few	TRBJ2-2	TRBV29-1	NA	TGCAGCGCCCGAACCGCGAACACCGGGGAGCTGTTTTTT	CSARTANTGELFF
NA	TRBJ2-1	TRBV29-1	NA	TGCAGCGTTACTCTGAACCAGAATGAGCAGTTCTTC	CSVTLNQNEQFF
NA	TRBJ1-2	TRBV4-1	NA	TGCGCCAGCAGCCCCCCCCAGGGAGCTCCCTATGGCTACACCTTC	CASSPPQGAPYGYTF
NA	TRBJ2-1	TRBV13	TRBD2	TGTGCCAGCAGCCCACCGGACGGGCTAGCGGGGTTCTACAATGAGCAGTTCTTC	CASSPPDGLAGFYNEQFF
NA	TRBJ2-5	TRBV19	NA	TGTGCCAGTAGTATAGGGGGGCAAGCGACCCAGTACTTC	CASSIGGQATQYF
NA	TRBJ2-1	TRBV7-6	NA	TGTGCCAGCAGCTACCCTGGGTCCCCACAAGCCCAGTTCTTC	CASSYPGSPQAQFF
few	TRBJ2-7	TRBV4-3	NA	TGCGCCAGCAGCCAGCAGACAGGAAGTTCCGAGCAGTACTTC	CASSQQTGSSEQYF
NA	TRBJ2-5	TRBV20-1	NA	TGCAGTGCTAGGGGTCAGAGTGGAGAGACCCAGTACTTC	CSARGQSGETQYF
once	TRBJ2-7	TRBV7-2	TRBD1	TGTGCCAGCAGCTTAGGGGGGACAGGATTATCTACCCAGTACTTC	CASSLGGTGLSTQYF
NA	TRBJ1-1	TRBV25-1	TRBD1	TGTGCCAGCAGTGAATACGCCGGGACAGTGAACACTGAAGCTTTCTTT	CASSEYAGTVNTEAFF
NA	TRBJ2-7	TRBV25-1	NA	TGTGCCAGCAGTGAATTCGGCGGCCGCTCCTACGAGCAGTACTTC	CASSEFGGRSYEQYF
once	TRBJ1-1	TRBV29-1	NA	TGCAGCGTTGATTGGGGGTCCTACACTGAAGCTTTCTTT	CSVDWGSYTEAFF
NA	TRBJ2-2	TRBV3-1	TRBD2	TGTGCCAGCAGCCAACCGCTAGGCGGGGGGGCCTCGAGAACCGGGGAGCTGTTTTTT	CASSQPLGGGASRTGELFF
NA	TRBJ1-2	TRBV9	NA	TGTGCCAGCAGCGGGGCCTTTGCTGGGGGCTACACCTTC	CASSGAFAGGYTF
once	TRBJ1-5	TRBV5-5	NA	TGTGCCAGCAGCTTACAGCGAGTCAATCAGCCCCAGCATTTT	CASSLQRVNQPQHF
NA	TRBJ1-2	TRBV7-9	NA	TGTGCCAGCAGCTTAGTCTCCGTTGGGGGCTACACCTTC	CASSLVSVGGYTF
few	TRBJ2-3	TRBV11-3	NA	TGTGCCAGCACCCCGACCTCGACGGATACGCAGTATTTT	CASTPTSTDTQYF
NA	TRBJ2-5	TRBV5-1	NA	TGCGCCAGCAGCTCCCGATACGGGAAGCAGTACTTC	CASSSRYGKQYF
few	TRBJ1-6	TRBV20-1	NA	TGCAGTGCCCCATCGACAGAGTGGAATTCACCCCTCCACTTT	CSAPSTEWNSPLHF